Included here is one T cell receptor beta chain sequence, with context. The ends were cut back, 0 bases at V and 2 bases at J, with 10 bases in the middle. Germline values: CDR1 LGHNA, CDR2 YSLEER. The CDR3 is 15 amino acids. The data derive from a study of T-cell reconstitution after alpha-beta-depleted transplantation in children. Preparation of the TCRbeta library used unique molecular identifiers. In TCRdb, the PCR reads were re-called with MiXCR into one record per CDR3 protein. The sample consists of about 480,000 distinct CDR3 sequences, around 13% of them appearing once. The source material was PBMCs from the stem cell graft donor, sampled from the stem cell graft. This TCR derives from a human donor who donated a stem cell graft to a child with combined immunodeficiency. The chain combines TRBV4-3 with TRBJ1-2; D uncertain. Here the CDR3 reads CASSQEWRGNYGYTF. CDR3 DNA sequence: TGCGCCAGCAGCCAAGAATGGCGGGGAAACTATGGCTACACCTTC.